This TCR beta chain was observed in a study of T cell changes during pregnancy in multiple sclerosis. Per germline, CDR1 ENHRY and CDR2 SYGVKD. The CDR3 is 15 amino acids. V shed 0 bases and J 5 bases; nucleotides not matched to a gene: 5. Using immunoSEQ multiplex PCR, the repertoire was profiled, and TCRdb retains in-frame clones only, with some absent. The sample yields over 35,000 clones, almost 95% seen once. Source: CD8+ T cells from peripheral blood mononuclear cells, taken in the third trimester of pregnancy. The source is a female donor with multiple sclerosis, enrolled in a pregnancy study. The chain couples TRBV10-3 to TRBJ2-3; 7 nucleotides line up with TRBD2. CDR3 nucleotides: TGTGCCATCAGTGAGTCGGCGGGAGCGGGAGATACGCAGTATTTT. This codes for CAISESAGAGDTQYF.